These T cell receptor beta chains were read from a single sample in a study of PD-L1 blockade in urothelial cancer. The repertoire was sequenced with immunoSEQ multiplex PCR; TCRdb's copy has only in-frame clones and lacks some. The data contain about 57,000 clones, about four fifths of them seen just once; the ten biggest clones take up 5% to 7%. The sequences come from PBMCs, collected around atezolizumab (anti-PD-L1) treatment. The receptors come from a man aged 65 to 79 with urothelial cancer. Both conserved end residues are part of each CDR3. D genes are given only for firm matches. Size is omitted from some rows. Given values are once, few, many or a class for expanded clones.

j_call clone_size d_call v_call cdr3_nt cdr3_aa
TRBJ2-7 - TRBD2 TRBV11-3 TGTGCCAGCAGCAGGTATCGGGAGGGCCTATACGAGCAGTACTTC CASSRYREGLYEQYF
TRBJ1-1 once TRBD1 TRBV5-4 TGTGCCAGCAGCTCACCGGGACAGGGCTCTGAAGCTTTCTTT CASSSPGQGSEAFF
TRBJ2-1 - TRBD2 TRBV5-6 TGTGCCAGCAGCTTGGTCGGGAGGTTATACAATGAGCAGTTCTTC CASSLVGRLYNEQFF
TRBJ1-2 - TRBD1 TRBV7-9 TGTGCCAGCAGCTTAGGGACAGGTGTGGAGGGCTACACCTTC CASSLGTGVEGYTF
TRBJ1-5 once - TRBV10-3 TGTGCCATCACGGACAGTGACAATCAGCCCCAGCATTTT CAITDSDNQPQHF
TRBJ1-3 - - TRBV7-8 TGTGCCAGCAGCTTAGCGACAGTTGGAAACACCATATATTTT CASSLATVGNTIYF
TRBJ1-2 - TRBD1 TRBV29-1 TGCAGCGTCGCCCCTGGGACAGCCCCACGGGAGGGCTACACCTTC CSVAPGTAPREGYTF
TRBJ2-7 few - TRBV5-4 TGTGCCAGCAGCTTGTTTAACAGCCACTACGAGCAGTACTTC CASSLFNSHYEQYF
TRBJ2-7 - TRBD2 TRBV7-2 TGTGCCAGCAGCTTCAATAGCGGGAGCGGATACGAGCAGTACTTC CASSFNSGSGYEQYF
TRBJ1-1 - - TRBV19 TGTGCCAGTAGCAAAAAGGGAGCCACTGAAGCTTTCTTT CASSKKGATEAFF
TRBJ1-2 - - TRBV5-1 TGCGCCAGCAGCTTGGTTAGCGCCGGCTATGGCTACACCTTC CASSLVSAGYGYTF
TRBJ1-1 - - TRBV6-1 TGTGCCAGCAGTGAATTTCTCACTGAAGCTTTCTTT CASSEFLTEAFF
TRBJ1-1 - - TRBV6-5 TGTGCCAGCCTGCGGGGGGCGAACACTGAAGCTTTCTTT CASLRGANTEAFF
TRBJ2-7 - - TRBV27 TGTGCCAGCAGTTTGAAAGGGGATATCTACGAGCAGTACTTC CASSLKGDIYEQYF
TRBJ2-2 few - TRBV5-4 TGTGCCAGCAGCTTGAAGGGGTACACCGGGGAGCTGTTTTTT CASSLKGYTGELFF
TRBJ2-5 - - TRBV2 TGTGCCAGCAGTCGCCAGGGTCACCAAGAGACCCAGTACTTC CASSRQGHQETQYF
TRBJ1-1 - - TRBV19 TGTGCCAGTAGGATGTCCGGCACTGAAGCTTTCTTT CASRMSGTEAFF
TRBJ2-6 - TRBD1 TRBV7-8 TGTGCCAGCAGCGCCTTACAGGGGCCGGCCAACGTCCTGACTTTC CASSALQGPANVLTF
TRBJ2-2 - TRBD2 TRBV6-6 TGTGCCAGCCGAAGGCTAGCGGGGGGAGGTTCCGGGGAGCTGTTTTTT CASRRLAGGGSGELFF
TRBJ1-1 - - TRBV19 TGTGCCAGTAGTCCCGCGGGACGGATGAACACTGAAGCTTTCTTT CASSPAGRMNTEAFF
TRBJ1-3 - TRBD1 TRBV19 TGTGCCAGTACCTCTACGGCGGGACAGGGAACTGGAAACACCATATATTTT CASTSTAGQGTGNTIYF
TRBJ1-1 - TRBD1 TRBV11-3 TGTGCCAGCAGCATCCGGACAGGAGAAGCTTTCTTT CASSIRTGEAFF
TRBJ1-2 few TRBD1 TRBV5-1 TGCGCCAGCAGCTTGGGGGACAGTGAAGTTGGCTACACCTTC CASSLGDSEVGYTF
TRBJ1-5 few - TRBV30 TGTGCCTGGAGTCAACAGAACAATCAGCCCCAGCATTTT CAWSQQNNQPQHF
TRBJ2-3 once - TRBV27 TGTGCCAGCACCTGGGGGGTGACGCAGTATTTT CASTWGVTQYF
TRBJ2-2 - TRBD2 TRBV28 TGTGCCAGCAGTTTACTAGCGGGAGGGGCCGGGGAGCTGTTTTTT CASSLLAGGAGELFF
TRBJ1-5 - - TRBV7-9 TGTGCCACCGGGGAGGGAGTGGGGGTGAAACCCCAGCATTTT CATGEGVGVKPQHF
TRBJ2-5 - - TRBV7-2 TGTGCCAGCAGCTTAGCGGGAGCCCAAGAGACCCAGTACTTC CASSLAGAQETQYF
TRBJ2-1 - - TRBV27 TGTGCCAGCAGTGAAACAGGGTCAGCTTACAATGAGCAGTTCTTC CASSETGSAYNEQFF
TRBJ1-5 - - TRBV19 TGTGCCAGTAGTTTAAGCAACGGGGGGTGCGGGGATCTCTCCGCTGCGCCCCAGCATTTT CASSLSNGGCGDLSAAPQHF
TRBJ1-1 - TRBD1 TRBV6-1 TGTGCCAGCAGTGAAGTTGGACAGGCGCGCGGTGAAGCTTTCTTT CASSEVGQARGEAFF
TRBJ1-6 few - TRBV6-1 TGTGCCAGCAGTGAAGGGAGCGGGGGCTATTCACCCCTCCACTTT CASSEGSGGYSPLHF
TRBJ1-2 few TRBD1 TRBV5-1 TGCGCCAGCAGCTCGGGCGGGACAGGGGGCCGGGGCTACACCTTC CASSSGGTGGRGYTF
TRBJ2-7 - - TRBV5-1 TGCGCCAGCAGCTTTTCGAGAGGTACCGAGCAGTACTTC CASSFSRGTEQYF
TRBJ2-3 - - TRBV6-1 TGTGCCAGCAGTGAAGCCCCGGGAGATACGCAGTATTTT CASSEAPGDTQYF
TRBJ2-1 - - TRBV7-3 TGTGCCAGCAGCCCCGGGACTGGCTACAATGAGCAGTTCTTC CASSPGTGYNEQFF
TRBJ2-1 - TRBD2 TRBV27 TGTGCCAGCGCGCCTAGCGGGAGGATGGATGAGCAGTTCTTC CASAPSGRMDEQFF
TRBJ1-4 - - TRBV6-6 TGTGCCAGCAGCCCGTCTAATGAAAAACTGTTTTTT CASSPSNEKLFF
TRBJ2-3 - TRBD2 TRBV12-5 TGTGCTAGTGGTTTCGGGCCAGCGGGGGCCAATACGCAGTATTTT CASGFGPAGANTQYF
TRBJ2-5 - - TRBV11-3 TGTGCCAGCAGCTTAGTTGGCGAGACCCAGTACTTC CASSLVGETQYF
TRBJ2-7 - - TRBV27 TGTGCCAGCAGTTTAACGAGGGTTAGCTCCTACGAGCAGTACTTC CASSLTRVSSYEQYF
TRBJ1-2 once TRBD1 TRBV11-1 TGTGCCAGCAGCCCAGGGGGAGGCTATGGCTACACCTTC CASSPGGGYGYTF
TRBJ2-3 few - TRBV2 TGTGCCAGCACAGGTCCCCTCCGAGATACGCAGTATTTT CASTGPLRDTQYF
TRBJ1-6 few - TRBV25-1 TGTGCCAGCAGTGAATCTAGGGGTTATAATTCACCCCTCCACTTT CASSESRGYNSPLHF
TRBJ2-7 once - TRBV9 TGTGCCAGCAGCCGGGACTTTTACGAGCAGTACTTC CASSRDFYEQYF
TRBJ1-6 - - TRBV19 TGTGCCAGTAGGGCGACTCTAAACTCCTATAATTCACCCCTCCACTTT CASRATLNSYNSPLHF
TRBJ2-7 - - TRBV5-1 TGCGCCAGCAGCTTCGAGGACAGTGTTTCCTACGAGCAGTACTTC CASSFEDSVSYEQYF
TRBJ1-2 few TRBD1 TRBV2 TGTGCCAGCAGTGAACTGTCAGGGGGCAACTATGGCTACACCTTC CASSELSGGNYGYTF
TRBJ2-1 - - TRBV7-7 TGTGCTAGCAGCCCCGGGCCGGGGGTGGCCAATGAGCAGTTCTTC CASSPGPGVANEQFF
TRBJ2-5 once - TRBV6-6 TGTGCCAGCAGTTACCTAGACAGGGGAGGGCAGACCCAGTACTTC CASSYLDRGGQTQYF
TRBJ2-5 - TRBD1 TRBV4-3 TGCGCCAGCAGCCAAAGTGGCCACAGGGGGCGTGAGACCCAGTACTTC CASSQSGHRGRETQYF
TRBJ1-2 - - TRBV4-2 TGTGCCAGCAGCCCTCAGGCGCGACAGGCCAGTAGCTATGGCTACACCTTC CASSPQARQASSYGYTF
TRBJ1-2 few TRBD1 TRBV2 TGTGCCAGTAGGGACAGTGCCACGGGCTACACCTTC CASRDSATGYTF
TRBJ2-1 once - TRBV4-1 TGCGCCAGCAGTCGCAAGGCGGGGCCCAATGAGCAGTTCTTC CASSRKAGPNEQFF
TRBJ2-7 once - TRBV27 TGTGCCAGTGGCGGAACAAACTCCTACGAGCAGTACTTC CASGGTNSYEQYF